This entry lists 4 T cell receptor beta chains sequenced from one sample in a study of PD-1 blockade in classical Hodgkin lymphoma. Generated by immunoSEQ multiplex PCR, the TCRdb table keeps only in-frame clones and is missing some. Among 25,000 to 30,000 clones listed, less than 80% were seen once. Time point denoted: cycle 4 day 1 (C4D1), after six to seven weeks of nivolumab. Following autologous stem cell transplantation, relapse occurred in every patient, and exposure to brentuximab vedotin varied. Thawed PBMCs were the source of CD4+ T cells, purified by magnetic negative selection. This material consisted of CD4+ T cells from blood, taken before the fourth cycle of nivolumab. Every receptor here comes from a human donor with classical Hodgkin lymphoma.

As regards this clone: Other DNA sequences within the sample encode an identical CDR3. V is TRBV10-3 and J is TRBJ2-5; no firm D call. The CDR3 runs 13 residues. V lost 0 bases and J 5 bases, leaving 7 bases between the germline ends. In germline, CDR1 is ENHRY, CDR2 SYGVKD. DNA for the CDR3: TGTGCCATCAGTGAGTCAGGGTTGGAGACCCAGTACTTC. Protein product: CAISESGLETQYF.

The chain recombines TRBV28 with TRBJ1-5, with 7 bases that match TRBD1. Germline loops: CDR1 MDHEN, CDR2 SYDVKM. With V trimmed by 3 bases and J by 2 bases, 4 bases remained unmatched. CDR3 length equals 15 residues. The CDR3 region has the DNA TGTGCCAGCAGTTTTGACAGGGACGGCAATCAGCCCCAGCATTTT. Protein product: CASSFDRDGNQPQHF.

Only a few counts were recorded for this clone. The chain is built from TRBV5-1 and TRBJ2-1; 9 bases fit TRBD1. Trimming removed 4 bases from V and 6 bases from J; junction bases left unmatched: 11. Germline CDR1 reads SGHRS; CDR2 reads YFSETQ. The CDR3 is 16 residues long. CDR3 region: CASSPRGTGSLNEQFF. CDR3 nucleotide sequence: TGCGCCAGCAGCCCGAGGGGGACAGGGAGCCTCAATGAGCAGTTCTTC.

This clone was recorded a few times. The chain links TRBV6-4 to TRBJ2-3, with 8 positions matching TRBD2. The CDR3 is 14 residues long. The V gene end was trimmed by 5 bases and the J gene end by 1 base; junction bases not matched to a gene: 2. Germline V gives CDR1 MRHNA, CDR2 SNTAGT. The DNA for the CDR3 is TGTGCCAGCAGTTCAGCGGGGGGCACAGATACGCAGTATTTT. Its translation: CASSSAGGTDTQYF.